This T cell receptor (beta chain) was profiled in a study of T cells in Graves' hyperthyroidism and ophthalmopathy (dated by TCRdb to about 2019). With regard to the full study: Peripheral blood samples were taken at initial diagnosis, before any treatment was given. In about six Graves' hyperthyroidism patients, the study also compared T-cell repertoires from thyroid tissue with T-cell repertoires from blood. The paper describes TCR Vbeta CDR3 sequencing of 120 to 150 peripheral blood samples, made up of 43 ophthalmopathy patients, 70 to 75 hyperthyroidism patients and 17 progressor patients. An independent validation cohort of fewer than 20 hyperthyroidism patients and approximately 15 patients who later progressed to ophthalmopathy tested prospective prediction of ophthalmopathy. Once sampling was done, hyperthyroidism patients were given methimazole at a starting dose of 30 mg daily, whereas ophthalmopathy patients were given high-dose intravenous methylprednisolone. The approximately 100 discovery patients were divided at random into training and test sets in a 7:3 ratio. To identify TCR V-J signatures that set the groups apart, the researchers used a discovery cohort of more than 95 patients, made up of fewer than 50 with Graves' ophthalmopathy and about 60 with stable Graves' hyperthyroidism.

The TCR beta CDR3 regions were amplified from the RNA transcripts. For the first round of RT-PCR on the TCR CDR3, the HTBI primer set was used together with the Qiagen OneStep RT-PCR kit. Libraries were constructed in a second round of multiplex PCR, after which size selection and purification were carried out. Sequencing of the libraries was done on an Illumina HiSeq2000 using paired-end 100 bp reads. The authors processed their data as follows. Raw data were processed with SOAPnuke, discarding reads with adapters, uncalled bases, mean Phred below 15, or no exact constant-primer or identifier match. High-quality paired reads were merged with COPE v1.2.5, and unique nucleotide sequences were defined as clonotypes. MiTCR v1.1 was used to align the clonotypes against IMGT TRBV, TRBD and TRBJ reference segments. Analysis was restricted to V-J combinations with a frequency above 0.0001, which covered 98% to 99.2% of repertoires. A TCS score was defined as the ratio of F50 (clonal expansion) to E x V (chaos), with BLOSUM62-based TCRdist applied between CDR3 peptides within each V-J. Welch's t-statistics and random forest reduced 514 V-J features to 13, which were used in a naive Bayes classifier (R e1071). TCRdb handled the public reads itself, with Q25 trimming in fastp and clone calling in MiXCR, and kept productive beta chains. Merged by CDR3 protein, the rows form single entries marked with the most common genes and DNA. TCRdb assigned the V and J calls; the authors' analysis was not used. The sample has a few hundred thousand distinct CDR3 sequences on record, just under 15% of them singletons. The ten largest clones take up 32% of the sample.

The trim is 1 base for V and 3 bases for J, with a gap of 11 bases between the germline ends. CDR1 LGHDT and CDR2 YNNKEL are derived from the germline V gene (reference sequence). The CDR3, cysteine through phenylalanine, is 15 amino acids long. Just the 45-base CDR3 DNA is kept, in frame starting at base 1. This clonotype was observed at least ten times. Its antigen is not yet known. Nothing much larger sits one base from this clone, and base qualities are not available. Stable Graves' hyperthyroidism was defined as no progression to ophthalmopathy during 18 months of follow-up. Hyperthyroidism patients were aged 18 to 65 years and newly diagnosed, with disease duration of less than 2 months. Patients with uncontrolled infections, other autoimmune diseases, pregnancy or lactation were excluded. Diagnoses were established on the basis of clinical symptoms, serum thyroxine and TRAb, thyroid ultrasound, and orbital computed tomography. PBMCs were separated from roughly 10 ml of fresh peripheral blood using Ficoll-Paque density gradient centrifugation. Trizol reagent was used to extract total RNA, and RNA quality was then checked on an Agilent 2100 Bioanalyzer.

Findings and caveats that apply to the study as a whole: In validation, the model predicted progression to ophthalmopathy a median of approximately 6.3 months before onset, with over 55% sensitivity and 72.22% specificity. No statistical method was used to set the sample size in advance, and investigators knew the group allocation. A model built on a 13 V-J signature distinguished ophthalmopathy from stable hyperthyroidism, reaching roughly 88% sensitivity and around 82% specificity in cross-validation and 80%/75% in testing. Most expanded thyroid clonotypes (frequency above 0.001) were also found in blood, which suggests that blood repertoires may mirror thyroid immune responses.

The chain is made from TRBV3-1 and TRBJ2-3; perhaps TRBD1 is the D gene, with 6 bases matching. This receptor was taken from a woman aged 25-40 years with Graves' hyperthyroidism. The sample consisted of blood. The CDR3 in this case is CASSQAGVATDTQYF. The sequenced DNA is TGTGCCAGCAGCCAAGCAGGGGTGGCTACAGATACGCAGTATTTT.